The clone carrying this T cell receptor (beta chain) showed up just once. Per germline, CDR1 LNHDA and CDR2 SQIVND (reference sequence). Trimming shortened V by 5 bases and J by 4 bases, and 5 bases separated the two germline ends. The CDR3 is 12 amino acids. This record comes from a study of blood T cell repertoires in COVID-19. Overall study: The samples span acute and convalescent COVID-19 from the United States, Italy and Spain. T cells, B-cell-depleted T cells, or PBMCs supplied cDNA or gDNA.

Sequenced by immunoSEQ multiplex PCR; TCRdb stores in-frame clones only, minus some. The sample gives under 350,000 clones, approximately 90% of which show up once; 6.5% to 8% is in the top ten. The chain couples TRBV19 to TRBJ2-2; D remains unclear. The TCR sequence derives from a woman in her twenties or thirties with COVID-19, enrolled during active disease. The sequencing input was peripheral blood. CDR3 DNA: TGTGCCAGTAGTCTTCTCACCGGGGAGCTGTTTTTT. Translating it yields CASSLLTGELFF.